The clone carrying this T cell receptor beta chain was detected once. The data were produced by immunoSEQ multiplex PCR, yet TCRdb's version contains in-frame clones alone and is incomplete. Among around 52,000 clones listed, around 80% were seen once. These data come from a study of blood T cell repertoires in COVID-19. Study-level background: Samples came from the United States, Italy and Spain, spanning acute and convalescent COVID-19. Nucleic acid was either cDNA or gDNA, and it came from T cells, B-cell-depleted T cells, or PBMCs.

This clonotype was sampled from a human donor in a cohort sampled during active COVID-19. Source material: peripheral blood.

The CDR3 DNA reads as TGTGCCAGCAGCCAAGATGCGGCGGGAGGAGACAATGAGCAGTTCTTC. Residues: CASSQDAAGGDNEQFF. V and J are TRBV3-1 (or the pseudogene TRBV3-2) and TRBJ2-1; 8 bases line up with TRBD2. V was pared by 0 bases and J by 5 bases, with 6 bases of the junction left unmatched. This CDR3 is 16 amino acids long. The germline V gene has CDR1 LGHDT and CDR2 YNNKEL (reference sequence).